This T cell receptor (beta chain) was sequenced for a study of blood T cell repertoires in COVID-19. This CDR3 is built from 13 residues. Germline CDR1 reads SQVTM; CDR2 reads ANQGSEA. Original handling: Estimates of nucleated cell counts were drawn from the amplification of reference gene primers. The table came from immunoSEQ multiplex PCR; TCRdb's copy has only in-frame clones and leaves some out. From that table come the V and J calls and clone size; the DNA was used to work out D and trimming. The table lists 250,000 to 350,000 clones, around 89% of them singletons. The sequenced sample consisted of peripheral blood. The sequence was collected from a woman between 50 and 59 years old with COVID-19, enrolled during active disease. The chain links TRBV29-1 to TRBJ1-2, with D perhaps matching TRBD1 (6 bases). CDR3 amino acids: CSLQGGVLGGYTF. Here the CDR3 DNA reads TGCAGTCTACAGGGTGGAGTACTTGGGGGCTACACCTTC.